These T cell receptor beta chains were read from a single sample in a study of T cells in localized non-small cell lung cancer. Sequencing used immunoSEQ multiplex PCR; TCRdb keeps in-frame clones, though not all of them. The sample records 2,000 to 2,500 clones, 15% to 20% being singletons. Sequenced here: normal lung tissue next to the tumor, sampled before any cancer treatment. All receptors come from an older male donor with stage I non-small cell lung cancer. CDR3s include the opening cysteine and the closing phenylalanine or tryptophan. Each record gives: J gene, V gene, clone size, D gene, CDR3 length, CDR3 DNA, CDR3 protein. D genes are given only for firm matches. A clone size is listed for some rows: how often the clone was seen (once, few, many), or a class if it is expanded.

TRBJ2-6 TRBV11-3 few NA 16 TGTGCCAGCAGCACTATACCTAGCTCTGGGGCCAACGTCCTGACTTTC CASSTIPSSGANVLTF
TRBJ2-6 TRBV6-8 NA TRBD2 17 TGTGCCAGCAGTCCGCTTACGGGGGGGCCCGGGGCCAACGTCCTGACTTTC CASSPLTGGPGANVLTF
TRBJ2-3 TRBV30 NA NA 15 TGTGCCTGGAGTGTACAAGGACACAGCACAGATACGCAGTATTTT CAWSVQGHSTDTQYF
TRBJ2-3 TRBV6-8 few TRBD2 16 TGTGCCAGCAGTCTCCGGGGTCGGGGGGGCACAGATACGCAGTATTTT CASSLRGRGGTDTQYF
TRBJ2-2 TRBV9 large TRBD1 15 TGTGCCACCGGGACAGGGATTTTGGACACCGGGGAGCTGTTTTTT CATGTGILDTGELFF
TRBJ1-1 TRBV30 few NA 14 TGTGCCTGGAGAAGGCCTGACCTGAACACTGAAGCTTTCTTT CAWRRPDLNTEAFF
TRBJ2-1 TRBV6-8 few NA 16 TGTGCCAGCAGTGATATCGACAGCCGATCCTACAATGAGCAGTTCTTC CASSDIDSRSYNEQFF
TRBJ2-3 TRBV6-8 NA NA 14 TGTGCCAGCAGTGATCCAGGAGCCACAGATACGCAGTATTTT CASSDPGATDTQYF
TRBJ2-7 TRBV11-3 few NA 16 TGTGCCAGCAGCTCACAGGTCGGGACGGGGACCTACGAGCAGTACTTC CASSSQVGTGTYEQYF
TRBJ1-5 TRBV6-8 NA TRBD1 16 TGTGCCAGCAGTGATGAGGTACAGGGGGTCAATCAGCCCCAGCATTTT CASSDEVQGVNQPQHF
TRBJ1-5 TRBV19 few NA 14 TGTGCCAGTAGTATCGTAGGGGCCAATCAGCCCCAGCATTTT CASSIVGANQPQHF
TRBJ2-3 TRBV30 few TRBD2 16 TGTGCCTGGAGTGACACTAGCGGACTCATGGCAGATACGCAGTATTTT CAWSDTSGLMADTQYF
TRBJ1-5 TRBV6-8 NA NA 15 TGTGCCAGCAGTAAAGGGGGGCTATGGAATCAGCCCCAGCATTTT CASSKGGLWNQPQHF
TRBJ2-7 TRBV5-1 NA NA 14 TGCGCCAGCAGCTTGATCGGGGGATCCTACGAGCAGTACTTC CASSLIGGSYEQYF
TRBJ1-6 TRBV11-3 NA TRBD1 14 TGTGCCAGCAGCTCCGACAGGGGAAATTCACCCCTCCACTTT CASSSDRGNSPLHF
TRBJ2-5 TRBV9 few TRBD2 15 TGTGCCAGCAGCATACGGGGGGTAGGGCAAGAGACCCAGTACTTC CASSIRGVGQETQYF
TRBJ1-2 TRBV6-8 few NA 13 TGTGCCAGCAGACTAGACAGGAACTATGGCTACACCTTC CASRLDRNYGYTF
TRBJ2-1 TRBV5-1 NA NA 15 TGCGCCAGCAGCGGAGGAGGACGGGCCTACAATGAGCAGTTCTTC CASSGGGRAYNEQFF
TRBJ2-7 TRBV28 NA NA 14 TGTGTCACCCAGAGGCCAGGGAATTGGGACGAGCAGTACTTC CVTQRPGNWDEQYF
TRBJ2-7 TRBV18 NA TRBD1 14 TGTGCCAGCTCACCACCGGGACAGGGTGACGAGCAGTACTTC CASSPPGQGDEQYF
TRBJ2-1 TRBV9 NA NA 13 TGTGCCAGCAGCGCCCGGACTGGAGGTGAGCAGTTCTTC CASSARTGGEQFF
TRBJ2-3 TRBV10-2 NA NA 15 TGCGCCAGCAGTGAGTGGGCCGGGGGCACAGATACGCAGTATTTT CASSEWAGGTDTQYF
TRBJ2-3 TRBV6-8 few TRBD2 16 TGTGCCAGCAGTCCCTCGACTAGCGGGGGGGCAGATACGCAGTATTTT CASSPSTSGGADTQYF
TRBJ2-1 TRBV11-3 few TRBD2 15 TGTGCCAGCAGCCGGACTAGTAGCCCAATATATGAGCAGTTCTTC CASSRTSSPIYEQFF
TRBJ1-2 TRBV5-1 NA NA 18 TGCGCCAGCAGCTTGGGTTCGAGGACACAGGGATCTAACTATGGCTACACCTTC CASSLGSRTQGSNYGYTF
TRBJ2-1 TRBV30 NA NA 13 TGTGCCTGGAGTAGGGCCACATACAATGAGCAGTTCTTC CAWSRATYNEQFF
TRBJ2-7 TRBV19 NA TRBD2 14 TGTGCCAGTAGTGCAGGACTAGGGCCCTACGAGCAGTACTTC CASSAGLGPYEQYF
TRBJ2-7 TRBV9 few TRBD1 12 TGTGCCAGCCATGGACAGGACTACGAGCAGTACTTC CASHGQDYEQYF
TRBJ2-1 TRBV28 NA NA 16 TGTGCCAGCAGTGGACCGCTAGCGCAGTCTTACAATGAGCAGTTCTTC CASSGPLAQSYNEQFF
TRBJ2-6 TRBV15 NA TRBD1 18 TGTGCCACCAGCAGGGTACAGGGGCTGAGCTCTGGGGCCAACGTCCTGACTTTC CATSRVQGLSSGANVLTF
TRBJ1-6 TRBV11-3 NA NA 15 TGTGCCAGCAGCCCCTGGGGGACGGAGAATTCACCCCTCCACTTT CASSPWGTENSPLHF
TRBJ2-1 TRBV11-3 NA TRBD2 14 TGTGCCAGCAGCTCGCGGGGGTTGAGGAATGAGCAGTTCTTC CASSSRGLRNEQFF
TRBJ1-5 TRBV18 NA NA 17 TGTGCCAGCTCACCACCGGGTCTGAGGGGAGGGAATCAGCCCCAGCATTTT CASSPPGLRGGNQPQHF
TRBJ2-7 TRBV30 NA NA 16 TGTGCCTGGAGGCCCTTGACAGGGCCGGGGGACTACGAGCAGTACTTC CAWRPLTGPGDYEQYF
TRBJ2-5 TRBV6-8 medium-sized TRBD2 15 TGTGCCAGCATCCTGGGACTAGCGGGCCAAGAGACCCAGTACTTC CASILGLAGQETQYF
TRBJ1-1 TRBV11-3 NA NA 15 TGTGCCAGCAGCGTTGTTACATTCTTGAACACTGAAGCTTTCTTT CASSVVTFLNTEAFF
TRBJ2-5 TRBV14 NA NA 16 TGTGCCAGCAGCCAAGAGTCGGGGTTATTCCAAGAGACCCAGTACTTC CASSQESGLFQETQYF
TRBJ1-5 TRBV30 few NA 14 TGTGCCTGGAGTGCGGGGCAGCCTAATCAGCCCCAGCATTTT CAWSAGQPNQPQHF
TRBJ2-3 TRBV28 NA NA 15 TGTGCCAGCAGTAAGCCTAGCGAGCTCACAGATACGCAGTATTTT CASSKPSELTDTQYF
TRBJ2-6 TRBV11-3 NA NA 19 TGTGCCAGCAGCTTTACTGGTGTGGTGATACTCTCTGGGGCCAACGTCCTGACTTTC CASSFTGVVILSGANVLTF
TRBJ2-1 TRBV6-8 medium-sized NA 13 TGTGCCAGCAGTTACCTGGGACGGAAGGAGCAGTTCTTC CASSYLGRKEQFF
TRBJ2-7 TRBV11-3 few NA 14 TGTGCCAGCAGCTTACGGTCTACATCCTACGAGCAGTACTTC CASSLRSTSYEQYF
TRBJ2-7 TRBV19 NA NA 13 TGTGCCAGTAGTTACAGTTTTTCCTACGAGCAGTACTTC CASSYSFSYEQYF
TRBJ1-6 TRBV11-3 medium-sized NA 16 TGTGCCAGCAGCTCATATAACAGGGTTTATAATTCACCCCTCCACTTT CASSSYNRVYNSPLHF
TRBJ1-2 TRBV19 few TRBD1 13 TGTGCCAGTACTCACGGACAGGTCTATGGCTACACCTTC CASTHGQVYGYTF
TRBJ1-1 TRBV11-3 few NA 15 TGTGCCAGCAGCTTAGGGGGGCCGGGGGCAGCTGAAGCTTTCTTT CASSLGGPGAAEAFF
TRBJ1-2 TRBV19 few NA 13 TGTGCCAGTAGACAGGACGGAAACTATGGCTACACCTTC CASRQDGNYGYTF
TRBJ1-3 TRBV6-8 few NA 17 TGTGCCACACGCAGTACAAAGGGAGGCGGCTCTGGAAACACCATATATTTT CATRSTKGGGSGNTIYF
TRBJ1-2 TRBV6-8 NA TRBD1 19 TGTGCCAGCAGAGGAGGTTATAGCCGGGACAGGGGGCTGATCTATGGCTACACCTTC CASRGGYSRDRGLIYGYTF
TRBJ2-1 TRBV11-3 few TRBD2 17 TGTGCCAGCAGTCCCGATCGGCCTAGCGGGAGGGTCAATGAGCAGTTCTTC CASSPDRPSGRVNEQFF
TRBJ2-1 TRBV6-8 NA TRBD2 15 TGTGCCAGCAGGGCCCGGACTAGCGACGGCAATGAGCAGTTCTTC CASRARTSDGNEQFF